This T cell receptor beta chain was obtained from a study of T cell responses to AZD1222 COVID-19 vaccine. Looked up from germline, CDR1 is MNHEY and CDR2 is SMNVEV (reference sequence). The CDR3 length is 18 residues. With 4 bases removed from V and 2 bases from J, the gap between germline ends came to 21 bases. Data came from immunoSEQ multiplex PCR; TCRdb stores just in-frame clones and leaves some out. This table holds about 140,000 clones, 93% found once. Study-wide results and caveats: Spike-specific TCR breadth and depth grew following two AZD1222 doses. White British donors predominated, females outnumbered males, and clonal diversity was possibly underestimated.

With regard to this clone: What it recognizes is unknown.

The receptor was isolated from an adult in good health. The rearrangement links TRBV27 to TRBJ2-1; a possible D gene is TRBD2 (6 bases). The input for sequencing was peripheral blood, taken on day 0 of MenACWY control vaccination. The CDR3 reads CASSWGVYRGVPYNEQFF. DNA for the CDR3: TGTGCCAGCAGTTGGGGGGTTTATCGTGGAGTACCCTACAATGAGCAGTTCTTC.